This T cell receptor (beta chain) was recorded in a study of blood T cells in healthy people across ages. Whole-study results and caveats: A roughly linear fall in TCR beta diversity per million T cells was seen with increasing age. Strongly correlated with naive T cell percentage was TCR beta diversity.

Comments on this clonotype: The target antigen is unknown.

Combining a sample-barcoded 5' primer with a J-beta primer mix, a second PCR ran for roughly 7 to 11 cycles. TCRdb used MiXCR to reprocess the 5' RACE reads, holding one entry per CDR3 protein. The data hold fewer than 700,000 distinct CDR3 sequences, with roughly 43% observed a single time. Each donor's blood draw was 8.5 to 10 milliliters of peripheral blood. Researchers report isolating at least 6.5 million PBMCs per sample. The CDR3 is 14 residues long. CDR1 is DFQATT, CDR2 SNEGSKA, per germline (reference sequence). V trimming: 6 bases; J trimming: 5 bases; junction bases outside the gene matches: 10.

The sample consisted of blood. The receptor's source is a man aged 80 or over in good health. V is TRBV20-1 and J is TRBJ2-3; 8 bases line up with TRBD1. The CDR3 sequence is CSAVDRGMGDTQYF. The CDR3 nucleotides are TGCAGTGCCGTCGACAGGGGAATGGGAGATACGCAGTATTTT.